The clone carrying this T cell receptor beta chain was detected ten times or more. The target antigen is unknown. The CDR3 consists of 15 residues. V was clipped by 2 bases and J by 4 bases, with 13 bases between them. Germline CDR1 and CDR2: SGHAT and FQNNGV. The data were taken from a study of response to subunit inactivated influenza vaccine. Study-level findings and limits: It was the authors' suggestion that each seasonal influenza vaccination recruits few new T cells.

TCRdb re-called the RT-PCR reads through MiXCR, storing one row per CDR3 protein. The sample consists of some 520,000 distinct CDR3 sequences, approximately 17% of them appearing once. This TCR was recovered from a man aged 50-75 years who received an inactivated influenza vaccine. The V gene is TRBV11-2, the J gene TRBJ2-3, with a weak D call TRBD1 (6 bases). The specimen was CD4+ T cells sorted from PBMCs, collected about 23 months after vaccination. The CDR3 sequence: CASSLQPGVADTQYF. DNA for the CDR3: TGTGCCAGCAGCTTACAGCCAGGGGTTGCAGATACGCAGTATTTT.